The clone carrying this T cell receptor (beta chain) was detected ten times or more. The authors enrolled newly diagnosed hyperthyroidism patients aged 18 to 65 with under 2 months' duration. The authors amplified TCR beta CDR3 regions, and they did so from RNA transcripts for repertoire sequencing. The first-round RT-PCR employed HTBI primers together with the Qiagen OneStep RT-PCR kit. A multiplex PCR was then performed as the second round. TCRdb redid the calling of the multiplex PCR reads with MiXCR, one entry per CDR3 protein. This table holds about 390,000 distinct CDR3 sequences, 15% found once. There are 16 residues in the CDR3. The V gene lost 1 base and the J gene lost 7 bases, with 14 bases spanning the gap. CDR1 is SEHNR, CDR2 FQNEAQ, per germline (reference sequence). The sample belongs to a study of Graves' ophthalmopathy and Graves' hyperthyroidism.

Sequenced sample: peripheral blood. The chain carries TRBV7-9 and TRBJ1-6; D is undetermined. The sequence was obtained from a woman aged 18 to 35 with stable Graves' hyperthyroidism. The CDR3 DNA is TGTGCCAGCAGCTTAGGGGCCCCATTCGAAAATTCACCCCTCCACTTT. The encoded protein is CASSLGAPFENSPLHF. Looking up the rest from reference TRBV7-9 and TRBJ1-6 gives the full variable domain: DTGVSQNPRHKITKRGQNVTFRCDPISEHNRLYWYRQTLGQGPEFLTYFQNEAQLEKSRLLSDRFSAERPKGSFSTLEIQRTEQGDSAMYLCASSLGAPFENSPLHFGNGTRLTVT.